One and the same sample provided the 28 T cell receptor beta chains below, sequenced in a study of siplizumab effects on memory and regulatory T cells. The protocol was immunoSEQ multiplex PCR, while the TCRdb copy is restricted to in-frame clones and leaves out a portion. The data hold about 120,000 clones, with around 90% observed a single time. Sequences were obtained from CD4+ T cells sorted from blood. The receptors derive from a human donor in good health.

V and J are TRBV7-9 and TRBJ2-3; 8 bases are shared with TRBD1. The V gene's germline CDR1 is SEHNR and CDR2 FQNEAQ (reference sequence). The V and J ends lost 1 base and 3 bases, in that order; junction bases with no gene match: 6. There are 16 residues in the CDR3. CDR3 nucleotide sequence: TGTGCCAGCAGCTTAGGCCTAACAGGGGGGACAGATACGCAGTATTTT. Its translation: CASSLGLTGGTDTQYF.

The CDR3 reads CASSQGGGAYEQYF. The CDR3 nucleotides are TGTGCCAGCAGCCAAGGGGGGGGAGCCTACGAGCAGTACTTC. The V gene is TRBV5-4, the J gene TRBJ2-7, with D maybe TRBD2 (7 bases). Germline-derived CDR1 and CDR2 are SGHNT and YYREEE (reference sequence). This CDR3 is 14 amino acids long. Trimming took 4 bases from V and 2 from J, leaving 13 bases between them.

The chain recombines TRBV6-6 with TRBJ1-5; D is undetermined. Between the trimmed V and J ends, which lost 6 bases and 5 bases, there was a span of 5 bases. Looked up from germline, CDR1 is MNHNY and CDR2 is SVGAGI (reference sequence). The CDR3 spans 11 residues. The CDR3 DNA reads as TGTGCCAGCAGAGAGTATCAGCCCCAGCATTTT. This encodes CASREYQPQHF.

The J gene is TRBJ2-1, the V gene TRBV11-1; 10 nucleotides align to TRBD1. Germline CDR1 reads SGHAT; CDR2 reads FQDESV (reference sequence). The CDR3 is 14 residues long. Unmatched junction bases numbered 9, after V lost 5 bases and J lost 11 bases. The CDR3 here is CASSARQGALKQFF. In DNA, the CDR3 is TGTGCCAGCAGCGCCCGACAGGGGGCTCTGAAGCAGTTCTTC. The full variable domain, with the rest looked up from reference TRBV11-1 and TRBJ2-1, is EAEVAQSPRYKITEKSQAVAFWCDPISGHATLYWYRQILGQGPELLVQFQDESVVDDSQLPKDRFSAERLKGVDSTLKIQPAELGDSAMYLCASSARQGALKQFFGPGTRLTVL.

The rearrangement joins TRBV6-1 to TRBJ1-1; tentatively, D is TRBD1 (6 bases). The CDR3 totals 16 residues. Trimming took off 0 bases at V and 0 bases at J, with 11 bases between the two ends. CDR1 and CDR2 from the germline V gene are MNHNS and SASEGT. The CDR3 DNA is TGTGCCAGCAGTGAAGCGTTGACAGGTATGAACACTGAAGCTTTCTTT. This gives the protein CASSEALTGMNTEAFF.

The chain is built from TRBV6-5 and TRBJ1-5; D is possibly TRBD1 (5 bases). CDR1 is MNHEY, CDR2 SVGAGI, per germline. Trimming took off 6 bases at V and 0 bases at J, with 12 bases between the two ends. The CDR3 loop spans 15 amino acids. The DNA for the CDR3 is TGTGCCAGCAGACCCTCAGGGTATAGCAATCAGCCCCAGCATTTT. This sequence encodes CASRPSGYSNQPQHF.

The chain is built from TRBV5-5 and TRBJ2-4; TRBD1 is a possible D gene (7 bases). The germline V gene encodes CDR1 SGHKS and CDR2 YYEKEE (reference sequence). CDR3 length: 16 amino acids. V was cut by 3 bases and J by 1 base, with 14 bases left in between. DNA of the CDR3: TGTGCCAGCAGCTCGGGGGAGACAGGGGCCAAAAACATTCAGTACTTC. Protein sequence: CASSSGETGAKNIQYF.

The chain recombines TRBV7-9 with TRBJ2-3; the D gene is possibly TRBD2 (7 bases). The germline gives CDR1 SEHNR, CDR2 FQNEAQ (reference sequence). The CDR3 extends over 17 amino acids. V was cut by 1 base and J by 5 bases, with 19 bases left in between. This CDR3 reads CASSLDRGAGFGDTQYF. For the CDR3, the DNA is TGTGCCAGCAGCTTAGATCGGGGGGCCGGGTTTGGAGATACGCAGTATTTT.

The CDR3 region has the DNA TGCGCCAGCAGCTCTATAGCGGGGGGGTTCGATGAGCAGTTCTTC. Translated: CASSSIAGGFDEQFF. The J gene is TRBJ2-1, the V gene TRBV4-1; 11 bases match TRBD2. The CDR3 is 15 residues long. Germline loops: CDR1 MGHRA, CDR2 YSYEKL. J was trimmed by 8 bases and V by 5 bases; bases with no gene match: 8.

The chain combines TRBV27 with TRBJ2-7; 13 positions match TRBD2. V gave up 6 bases and J gave up 2 bases; unmatched junction bases: 7. The CDR3 covers 16 residues. Germline CDR1 reads MNHEY; CDR2 reads SMNVEV (reference sequence). The CDR3 here is CASRPGGTSGTYEQYF. The CDR3 DNA is TGTGCCAGCAGGCCTGGGGGGACTAGCGGGACCTACGAGCAGTACTTC.

The chain joins TRBV15 to TRBJ1-2, with 11 bases identical to TRBD1. The CDR3 extends over 17 amino acids. Germline V lookup: CDR1 LNHNV, CDR2 YYDKDF (reference sequence). After removal of 4 bases from V and 6 bases from J, the junction contained 13 bases not matched to a gene. The DNA of the CDR3 is TGTGCCACCAGCAACCGGGACAGGGGGTTAATGGGTCATGGCTACACCTTC. Amino acid sequence: CATSNRDRGLMGHGYTF.

The rearrangement joins TRBV19 to TRBJ1-5; D perhaps matches TRBD1 (6 bases). Germline V gene data show CDR1 as LNHDA and CDR2 as SQIVND (reference sequence). V lost 9 bases and J lost 3, with 15 bases in between. This CDR3 has 14 amino acids. The DNA for the CDR3 is TGTGCCAGCAGCCTCCGGGACAACAATCAGCCCCAGCATTTT. Protein: CASSLRDNNQPQHF.

The chain links TRBV19 to TRBJ2-3; perhaps TRBD1 as D (5 bases). CDR1 and CDR2 from the germline V gene are LNHDA and SQIVND (reference sequence). This CDR3 region has 16 residues. Trimming stripped 1 base from V and 6 bases from J, with 17 bases between. The CDR3 loop reads CASSIVGRAKYDTQYF. The CDR3 DNA follows: TGTGCCAGTAGTATAGTAGGCAGGGCAAAGTATGATACGCAGTATTTT. The variable domain in full, with the rest retrieved from reference TRBV19 and TRBJ2-3, is DGGITQSPKYLFRKEGQNVTLSCEQNLNHDAMYWYRQDPGQGLRLIYYSQIVNDFQKGDIAEGYSVSREKKESFPLTVTSAQKNPTAFYLCASSIVGRAKYDTQYFGPGTRLTVL.

This clone appeared once. V gene TRBV18 combines with J gene TRBJ1-2; TRBD1 agrees at 10 bases. V lost 3 bases to trimming and J lost 4 bases; unmatched junction nucleotides: 5. The length of the CDR3 is 15 residues. The germline V gene encodes CDR1 KGHSH and CDR2 LQKENI. In DNA form, the CDR3 reads TGTGCCAGCTCACCCGAGACAGGGGGCGCCTATGGCTACACCTTC. Its translation: CASSPETGGAYGYTF.

This clone was seen only once. The chain uses TRBV2 and TRBJ2-2; TRBD2 matches 9 bases. With 6 bases clipped from V and 0 bases from J, the junction kept 5 bases outside the gene matches. CDR3 length: 16 amino acids. CDR1 is SNHLY and CDR2 is FYNNEI in the germline V gene. The CDR3 spells CASSGRLAANTGELFF. The CDR3 region has the DNA TGTGCCAGCAGCGGCAGACTAGCGGCGAACACCGGGGAGCTGTTTTTT.

V usage is TRBV5-8 and J usage is TRBJ2-2, with D unclear. V was cut by 4 bases and J by 0 bases, with 7 bases left in between. Germline V gene sequence: CDR1 SGHTS, CDR2 YDEGEE. This CDR3 region has 14 residues. CDR3 sequence (DNA): TGTGCCAGCAGCATGACTCCGAACACCGGGGAGCTGTTTTTT. Amino acid sequence: CASSMTPNTGELFF.

The chain combines TRBV5-4 with TRBJ1-2, with 7 bases aligning to TRBD1. This CDR3 has 14 amino acids. Losses at the gene ends were 5 bases for V and 3 bases for J; bases not matched to a gene: 7. Looked up from germline, CDR1 is SGHNT and CDR2 is YYREEE (reference sequence). This chain's CDR3 is CASRVIGGHYGYTF. The CDR3 DNA sequence: TGTGCCAGCAGGGTAATAGGGGGCCACTATGGCTACACCTTC. Complete variable domain (other parts from reference TRBV5-4 and TRBJ1-2): ETGVTQSPTHLIKTRGQQVTLRCSSQSGHNTVSWYQQALGQGPQFIFQYYREEENGRGNFPPRFSGLQFPNYSSELNVNALELDDSALYLCASRVIGGHYGYTFGSGTRLTVV.

V gene TRBV19 combines with J gene TRBJ1-5; 11 bases are a match to TRBD1. This CDR3 has 19 residues. Germline loops: CDR1 LNHDA, CDR2 SQIVND (reference sequence). The V and J ends lost 5 bases and 2 bases, in that order; junction bases with no gene match: 14. The CDR3 region is CASSSPGDRGNWGNQPQHF. CDR3 nucleotides: TGTGCCAGTAGTTCCCCAGGGGACAGGGGGAATTGGGGCAATCAGCCCCAGCATTTT.

J is TRBJ1-1 and V is TRBV6-1; D is ambiguous. Trimming left V 8 bases short and J 1 base short, with 5 bases between. CDR1 is MNHNS and CDR2 is SASEGT in the germline V gene. CDR3 length: 11 amino acids. For the CDR3, the DNA is TGTGCCAGCGTGAGGAACACTGAAGCTTTCTTT. Encoded protein: CASVRNTEAFF.

The gene calls are TRBV19 and TRBJ1-3; D is possibly TRBD1 (5 bases). The CDR3 runs 15 residues. V lost 5 bases and J 0 bases, leaving 11 bases between the germline ends. From germline, CDR1 is LNHDA and CDR2 SQIVND (reference sequence). The CDR3 here is CASSPGTYSGNTIYF. CDR3 nucleotide sequence: TGTGCCAGTAGTCCCGGGACGTACTCTGGAAACACCATATATTTT.

The V and J genes are TRBV7-9 and TRBJ1-4, with 9 bases matching TRBD1. This CDR3 has 17 amino acids. Unmatched junction bases numbered 15, after V lost 5 bases and J lost 8 bases. The germline V gene has CDR1 SEHNR and CDR2 FQNEAQ (reference sequence). The DNA of the CDR3 is TGTGCCAGCAGCCCTACCTTAACAGGGGGCGTGAGGGAAAAACTGTTTTTT. It yields the protein CASSPTLTGGVREKLFF.

This sequence joins TRBV7-2 and TRBJ2-3; 8 bases align to TRBD1. This CDR3 is 14 amino acids long. CDR1 is SGHTA, CDR2 FQGNSA, per germline. V trimming: 5 bases; J trimming: 3 bases; junction bases outside the gene matches: 4. CDR3 residues: CASSPRTGTDTQYF. DNA for the CDR3: TGTGCCAGCAGCCCTAGGACAGGGACAGATACGCAGTATTTT.

Notes on this clone: Other DNA sequences in this specimen translate into the identical CDR3. The chain recombines TRBV5-1 with TRBJ2-6; unclear D gene. CDR3 length: 15 amino acids. V was trimmed by 0 bases and J by 0 bases, leaving 4 bases between them. Per germline, CDR1 SGHRS and CDR2 YFSETQ. Written as DNA, the CDR3 is TGCGCCAGCAGCTTGGCGGCCTCTGGGGCCAACGTCCTGACTTTC. Its translation is CASSLAASGANVLTF.

The chain couples TRBV18 to TRBJ2-5; 7 positions agree with TRBD2. This CDR3 is 16 amino acids long. V was clipped by 1 base and J by 4 bases; unmatched bases: 9. From germline, CDR1 is KGHSH and CDR2 LQKENI. In DNA, the CDR3 is TGTGCCAGCTCACCACTGCGGGAGAGCGGTAGAGAGACCCAGTACTTC. Its translation: CASSPLRESGRETQYF.

The chain carries TRBV14 and TRBJ2-2, with 9 bases matching TRBD2. The CDR3 is made up of 15 amino acids. Per germline, CDR1 SGHDN and CDR2 FVKESK. The V and J ends lost 4 bases and 4 bases, in that order; junction bases with no gene match: 4. This CDR3 is CASSPLAGTTGELFF. The CDR3 nucleotides read TGTGCCAGCAGCCCGCTAGCGGGGACCACCGGGGAGCTGTTTTTT. The entire variable domain, with the rest obtained from reference TRBV14 and TRBJ2-2, is as follows: EAGVTQFPSHSVIEKGQTVTLRCDPISGHDNLYWYRRVMGKEIKFLLHFVKESKQDESGMPNNRFLAERTGGTYSTLKVQPAELEDSGVYFCASSPLAGTTGELFFGEGSRLTVL.

This clone was detected only a few times. This chain uses TRBV5-8 with TRBJ2-1; no firm D call. V lost 5 bases and J 1 base, leaving 10 bases between the germline ends. The CDR3 has 14 residues. From germline, CDR1 is SGHTS and CDR2 YDEGEE. The CDR3 here is CASRGQRSYNEQFF. CDR3 nucleotide sequence: TGTGCCAGCAGGGGTCAGAGGTCCTACAATGAGCAGTTCTTC.

The rearrangement joins TRBV4-1 to TRBJ2-1; 8 positions agree with TRBD2. V lost 0 bases, J lost 3 bases, and 4 bases stayed unmatched. CDR1 is MGHRA and CDR2 is YSYEKL in the germline V gene. The CDR3 covers 16 residues. The DNA of the CDR3 is TGCGCCAGCAGCCAAGATTGGAGCGGGGGCTACAATGAGCAGTTCTTC. This sequence encodes CASSQDWSGGYNEQFF.

This clone occurred once. The chain uses TRBV2 and TRBJ1-6, with a tentative D call TRBD1 (5 bases). Trimming removed 8 bases at V and 9 bases at J, with 20 bases between. Per germline, CDR1 SNHLY and CDR2 FYNNEI. The CDR3 is 15 residues long. The CDR3 region is CASVGRSGTGSPLHF. The CDR3, as DNA: TGTGCCAGCGTAGGGAGGTCGGGGACTGGTTCACCCCTCCACTTT.